These 7 T cell receptor beta chains originate from one sample sequenced in a study of immune evolution from preneoplasia to lung adenocarcinoma. Produced via immunoSEQ multiplex PCR; TCRdb's table is partial and in-frame only. The sample carries 5,600 or so clones, over 65% recorded once. What was sequenced was FFPE lung adenocarcinoma in situ tissue. The receptors shown here come from a person between 60 and 79 years old with lung adenocarcinoma.

The J gene is TRBJ2-1, the V gene TRBV10-3, with 8 nucleotides matching TRBD2. CDR3 length: 17 residues. V was clipped by 0 bases and J by 3 bases; unmatched bases: 7. Per the germline V gene, CDR1 is ENHRY and CDR2 is SYGVKD. The DNA of the CDR3 is TGTGCCATCAGTGAGTCTGGCGGGGGGCGAATCTACAATGAGCAGTTCTTC. Translating it yields CAISESGGGRIYNEQFF.

This chain connects TRBV6-6 to TRBJ2-1; a possible D gene is TRBD2 (5 bases). The CDR3 length is 16 residues. V was pared by 6 bases and J by 2 bases, with 17 bases between. Germline CDR1 MNHNY, CDR2 SVGAGI (reference sequence). CDR3: CASRPLWESTYNEQFF. CDR3 in DNA: TGTGCCAGCAGACCCCTGTGGGAGTCTACCTACAATGAGCAGTTCTTC.

The sample holds a few counts of this clone. The CDR3 DNA sequence: TGTGCCAGCTCACCAAGGGGGAAGAACACTGAAGCTTTCTTT. Protein: CASSPRGKNTEAFF. This chain connects TRBV18 to TRBJ1-1, with a possible D match to TRBD1 (6 bases). Germline lookup yields CDR1 KGHSH and CDR2 LQKENI. The ends were cut back, 2 bases at V and 1 base at J, with 8 bases in the middle. This CDR3 region has 14 residues.

The V gene is TRBV7-2, the J gene TRBJ2-1, with a possible D match to TRBD2 (7 bases). Germline CDR1 and CDR2: SGHTA and FQGNSA. V was trimmed by 1 base and J by 2 bases, leaving 9 bases between them. The CDR3 runs 15 residues. The CDR3 nucleotides are TGTGCCAGCAGCTTAGGCGGGGGCCCCTACAATGAGCAGTTCTTC. Translating gives CASSLGGGPYNEQFF.

The chain couples TRBV2 to TRBJ2-2; 8 bases fit TRBD2. V dropped 7 bases and J dropped 0; count of bases not matched to a gene: 7. In germline, CDR1 is SNHLY, CDR2 FYNNEI. CDR3 size: 16 residues. Here the CDR3 DNA reads TGTGCCAGCAATCCTCGGGGGGGGTCGAACACCGGGGAGCTGTTTTTT. It is translated as CASNPRGGSNTGELFF. The variable domain in full, with the rest retrieved from reference TRBV2 and TRBJ2-2, is EPEVTQTPSHQVTQMGQEVILRCVPISNHLYFYWYRQILGQKVEFLVSFYNNEISEKSEIFDDQFSVERPDGSNFTLKIRSTKLEDSAMYFCASNPRGGSNTGELFFGEGSRLTVL.

This chain links TRBV5-4 with TRBJ1-6; TRBD1 matches 11 bases. This CDR3 region has 16 residues. Trimming cost V 0 bases and J 7 bases; bases outside gene matches: 3. From germline, CDR1 is SGHNT and CDR2 YYREEE (reference sequence). This CDR3 is CASSLDGQGANSPLHF. DNA of the CDR3: TGTGCCAGCAGCTTGGACGGACAGGGGGCGAATTCACCCCTCCACTTT.

The V and J genes are TRBV5-1 and TRBJ2-3; D perhaps matches TRBD1 (6 bases). V shed 5 bases and J shed 0 bases, with 13 bases lying between them. Per germline, CDR1 SGHRS and CDR2 YFSETQ. This CDR3 is built from 15 residues. This CDR3 is CASRTGGKSTDTQYF. The CDR3 bases are TGCGCCAGCAGGACAGGTGGGAAGAGCACAGATACGCAGTATTTT.